This T cell receptor beta chain is drawn from a study of shared clonotypes between healthy human individuals. Whole-study context: The study enrolled a couple of women and a few men aged 18 to 49.

Adult donors, all healthy and HIV-negative, had no recent acute infections or vaccinations. The table came from immunoSEQ multiplex PCR; TCRdb's copy has only in-frame clones and leaves some out. The data hold hundreds of thousands of clones, with 90% to 96% observed a single time. CDR3 length equals 18 residues. After removal of 2 bases from V and 6 bases from J, the junction contained 14 bases not matched to a gene. Germline values: CDR1 SEHNR, CDR2 FQNEAQ (reference sequence). Remarks on this clone: What it binds is unknown.

Overall study findings and caveats: Sequencing depth was expected to influence donor clonotype sharing. Generation probabilities of non-shared clonotypes were lower (relative to those shared by all four donors).

The source of this sequence is a woman in her twenties or thirties in good health. The sequenced sample consisted of naive CD4+ T cells sorted from blood. Subset denoted: CD45RA+ positively selected. The gene calls are TRBV7-9 and TRBJ2-2, with TRBD1 identical over 8 bases. CDR3 protein: CASSLKLTGQGRAGELFF. The CDR3 DNA reads as TGTGCCAGCAGCTTAAAACTGACCGGACAGGGTAGGGCCGGGGAGCTGTTTTTT.